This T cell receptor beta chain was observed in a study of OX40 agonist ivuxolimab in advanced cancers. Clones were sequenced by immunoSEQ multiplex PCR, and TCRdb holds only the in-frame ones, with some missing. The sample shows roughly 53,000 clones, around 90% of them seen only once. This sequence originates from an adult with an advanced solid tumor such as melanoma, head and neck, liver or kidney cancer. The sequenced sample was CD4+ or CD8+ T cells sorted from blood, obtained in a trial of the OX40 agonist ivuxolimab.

The CDR3: CASSEQGERGYTF. Here the CDR3 DNA reads TGTGCCAGCAGTGAACAGGGAGAGAGGGGCTACACCTTC. The chain employs TRBV6-1 and TRBJ1-2; D possibly corresponds to TRBD1 (5 bases). The CDR3 extends over 13 amino acids. Trimming shortened V by 2 bases and J by 8 bases, and 12 bases separated the two germline ends. Germline V gene lookup returns CDR1 MNHNS and CDR2 SASEGT.